This TCR beta chain was captured in a study of blood T cell repertoires in COVID-19. Turning to the study itself: Samples came from the United States, Italy and Spain, spanning acute and convalescent COVID-19.

TCRdb keeps only in-frame clones here, not all; method: immunoSEQ multiplex PCR. The table has more than 80,000 clones, roughly 82% seen once. V dropped 0 bases and J dropped 2; count of bases not matched to a gene: 10. Germline CDR1 and CDR2: LGHNA and YNFKEQ. The CDR3 is made up of 17 amino acids. This sequence joins TRBV4-2 and TRBJ2-7, with 7 bases that match TRBD2. This receptor was identified in a man aged 45-65 years with active COVID-19. The sequencing input was peripheral blood. Here the CDR3 reads CASSQDLSGRFPYEQYF. The CDR3 bases are TGTGCCAGCAGCCAAGATTTATCCGGGAGGTTCCCCTACGAGCAGTACTTC.